These 29 T cell receptor beta chains were sequenced from one sample in a study of T cell repertoires and HLA-DP antigens. Produced via immunoSEQ multiplex PCR; TCRdb's table is partial and in-frame only. The sample lists approximately 73,000 clones; about 80% were seen once. No antigens are known for them. Sequencing was performed on CD4+ T cells from PBMCs. The receptors here all came from a man between 60 and 75 years old in good health and CMV-seronegative.

Only one count was recorded for this clone. V and J are TRBV2 and TRBJ2-1, with 8 bases that match TRBD2. The CDR3 contains 14 residues. CDR1 SNHLY and CDR2 FYNNEI come from the germline V gene. Trimming removed 3 bases from V and 6 bases from J; junction bases left unmatched: 4. In DNA, the CDR3 is TGTGCCAGCAGTGAGGGGACTAGTGTCAATGAGCAGTTCTTC. Translation: CASSEGTSVNEQFF.

A word on this clone: Other nucleotide sequences from this sample produce the same CDR3. The chain couples TRBV9 to TRBJ1-3, with a possible D match to TRBD1 (5 bases). The germline gives CDR1 SGDLS, CDR2 YYNGEE. V was trimmed by 0 bases and J by 2 bases, leaving 6 bases between them. The CDR3 is made up of 14 amino acids. This CDR3 is CASSVGGTGNTIYF. CDR3 sequence (DNA): TGTGCCAGCAGCGTAGGGGGCACTGGAAACACCATATATTTT.

There are a few counts of this clone. The CDR3 nucleotides are TGTGCAAGTCGATACAGGGGGCGCATCGGTGGCTACACCTTC. Translated, it gives CASRYRGRIGGYTF. The chain employs TRBV12-2 and TRBJ1-2; the DNA was not compared with TRBD1, the D call given in the table. TRBV12-2 is tagged as a pseudogene. CDR3 length equals 14 residues.

The genes are TRBV7-9 and TRBJ2-5; D might be TRBD1 (8 bases). CDR1 is SEHNR, CDR2 FQNEAQ, per germline (reference sequence). The CDR3 has 15 amino acids. The V gene lost 4 bases and the J gene lost 3 bases, with 15 bases spanning the gap. CDR3 loop: CASSYGQGGEETQYF. CDR3 bases: TGTGCCAGCAGCTACGGACAGGGAGGGGAAGAGACCCAGTACTTC.

The CDR3 DNA reads TGCGCCAGCAGCTTTCGACTAGCGGGGGATACGCAGTATTTT. Its protein product is CASSFRLAGDTQYF. The chain links TRBV5-1 to TRBJ2-3; 11 nucleotides line up with TRBD2. CDR1 and CDR2 (germline): SGHRS, YFSETQ. After removal of 2 bases from V and 6 bases from J, the junction contained 2 bases not matched to a gene. The CDR3 contains 14 residues.

The chain recombines TRBV9 with TRBJ2-7; D unclear. Germline-derived CDR1 and CDR2 are SGDLS and YYNGEE. This CDR3 has 17 amino acids. With 4 bases removed from V and 0 bases from J, the gap between germline ends came to 20 bases. CDR3 loop: CASSPTDGLQSSYEQYF. The CDR3 region has the DNA TGTGCCAGCAGCCCTACGGACGGGCTCCAGAGCTCCTACGAGCAGTACTTC.

The V call is TRBV30, the J call TRBJ1-5; D ambiguous. Trimming cost V 2 bases and J 2 bases, with 7 bases left between them. This CDR3 comprises 13 residues. CDR1 and CDR2 from the germline V gene are GTSNPN and SVGIG (reference sequence). CDR3 coding DNA: TGTGCCTGGAGTATCCAGGGCAATCAGCCCCAGCATTTT. Protein: CAWSIQGNQPQHF.

The CDR3 loop reads CASSLTETGGKYEQYF. CDR3 coding DNA: TGTGCCAGCAGCCTCACCGAGACAGGGGGCAAGTACGAGCAGTACTTC. V and J are TRBV7-9 and TRBJ2-7; 10 positions match TRBD1. After removal of 5 bases from V and 4 bases from J, the junction contained 11 bases not matched to a gene. Germline CDR1 SEHNR, CDR2 FQNEAQ (reference sequence). This CDR3 contains 16 residues.

The chain joins TRBV10-3 to TRBJ1-1; D not certain. Germline lookup yields CDR1 ENHRY and CDR2 SYGVKD. The V end lost 7 bases, the J end lost 4 bases, and 13 bases lay between the germline ends. The CDR3 loop spans 13 amino acids. In DNA form, the CDR3 reads TGTGCCATCACCCACGAGATCGGCACTGAAGCTTTCTTT. It yields the protein CAITHEIGTEAFF.

The chain couples TRBV7-2 to TRBJ1-5; D is undetermined. CDR3 size: 15 residues. The ends were cut back, 3 bases at V and 2 bases at J, with 11 bases in the middle. CDR1 SGHTA and CDR2 FQGNSA come from the germline V gene. This CDR3 reads CASSLGRVGNQPQHF. The DNA for the CDR3 is TGTGCCAGCAGCTTGGGGAGGGTCGGCAATCAGCCCCAGCATTTT. The full variable domain, completed using reference TRBV7-2 and TRBJ1-5, is GAGVSQSPSNKVTEKGKDVELRCDPISGHTALYWYRQSLGQGLEFLIYFQGNSAPDKSGLPSDRFSAERTGGSVSTLTIQRTQQEDSAVYLCASSLGRVGNQPQHFGDGTRLSIL.

The genes are TRBV6-6 and TRBJ2-2; D is undetermined. Germline V gene sequence: CDR1 MNHNY, CDR2 SVGAGI (reference sequence). Trimming removed 6 bases from V and 4 bases from J, with 9 bases in between. The CDR3 has 13 residues. In DNA, the CDR3 is TGTGCCAGCAGAACGAGAGGCACCGGGGAGCTGTTTTTT. This gives the protein CASRTRGTGELFF.

This chain connects TRBV2 to TRBJ2-2; 7 positions agree with TRBD2. Germline values: CDR1 SNHLY, CDR2 FYNNEI. The CDR3 loop spans 14 amino acids. Trimming at V came to 8 bases and at J to 7 bases, leaving 10 bases not matched to a gene. Written as DNA, the CDR3 is TGTGCCAGCGTGACGGGGGGAGTTGGCGGGGAGCTGTTTTTT. Its translation: CASVTGGVGGELFF.

The rearrangement joins TRBV30 to TRBJ1-2; D ambiguous. V was pared by 6 bases and J by 3 bases, with 20 bases between. CDR3 size: 15 residues. Germline lookup yields CDR1 GTSNPN and CDR2 SVGIG (reference sequence). The CDR3 DNA follows: TGTGCCTGCCCATCGTCGACGGGCTACTACTATGGCTACACCTTC. Translation gives CACPSSTGYYYGYTF.

V is TRBV6-5 and J is TRBJ2-1; the match to TRBD2 covers 10 bases. The length of the CDR3 is 15 residues. Germline CDR1 is MNHEY and CDR2 is SVGAGI. V lost 0 bases, J lost 8 bases, and 4 bases stayed unmatched. CDR3 residues: CASSYSSGGAHEQFF. CDR3 DNA sequence: TGTGCCAGCAGTTACTCGAGCGGGGGGGCGCATGAGCAGTTCTTC.

This chain uses TRBV6-5 with TRBJ2-7; D possibly corresponds to TRBD1 (6 bases). CDR3 length: 14 amino acids. V was clipped by 2 bases and J by 2 bases, with 10 bases between them. CDR1 and CDR2 from the germline V gene are MNHEY and SVGAGI. This CDR3 is CASSYQTGAYEQYF. The DNA for the CDR3 is TGTGCCAGCAGTTACCAGACAGGCGCCTACGAGCAGTACTTC.

This rearrangement joins TRBV9 to TRBJ1-2, with 8 positions matching TRBD1. Trimming removed 5 bases from V and 2 bases from J; junction bases left unmatched: 2. From germline, CDR1 is SGDLS and CDR2 YYNGEE. This CDR3 spans 13 amino acids. The CDR3 DNA reads TGTGCCAGCAGTACAGGGGGAAACTATGGCTACACCTTC. This sequence encodes CASSTGGNYGYTF.

The V gene is TRBV11-2, the J gene TRBJ2-1; D is perhaps TRBD2 (5 bases). In germline, CDR1 is SGHAT, CDR2 FQNNGV. The CDR3 runs to 14 residues. Trimming removed 2 bases from V and 6 bases from J, with 11 bases in between. The CDR3 is CASSLLSGGNEQFF. The CDR3, as DNA: TGTGCCAGCAGCTTACTGAGTGGAGGCAATGAGCAGTTCTTC.

The chain carries TRBV5-4 and TRBJ1-1; maybe TRBD1 (5 bases). Per the germline V gene, CDR1 is SGHNT and CDR2 is YYREEE (reference sequence). The CDR3 has 14 amino acids. The ends were cut back, 4 bases at V and 5 bases at J, with 15 bases in the middle. The CDR3 spells CASSPREGRTEAFF. The CDR3 nucleotides are TGTGCCAGCAGCCCCAGGGAGGGACGTACTGAAGCTTTCTTT.

The genes are TRBV30 and TRBJ1-1; D is unclear. The V gene's germline CDR1 is GTSNPN and CDR2 SVGIG (reference sequence). The CDR3 covers 13 residues. V lost 2 bases and J lost 1, with 8 bases in between. The CDR3 DNA sequence: TGTGCCTGGAGTAAAGACTCGAACACTGAAGCTTTCTTT. Protein: CAWSKDSNTEAFF.

This clone was detected a few times. J is TRBJ1-3 and V is TRBV28, with 8 bases identical to TRBD1. V shed 4 bases and J 2 bases; nucleotides not matched to a gene: 7. Germline V gives CDR1 MDHEN, CDR2 SYDVKM. This CDR3 is 16 amino acids long. DNA for the CDR3: TGTGCCAGCAGTTCCCCCGGGACAGGAACTGGAAACACCATATATTTT. Protein sequence: CASSSPGTGTGNTIYF.

Points on this clone: At one of its ends the junction is not consistent with the germline gene, which may arise from a read error. The chain is built from TRBV20-1 and TRBJ2-7; 8 bases align to TRBD1. The V gene's germline CDR1 is DFQATT and CDR2 SNEGSKA (reference sequence). This CDR3 contains 8 residues. The DNA for the CDR3 is TGCAGTGCTGGGACAGGTGCCTTC. Translating gives CSAGTGAF.

The chain joins TRBV5-1 to TRBJ2-5; 8 bases align to TRBD1. CDR3 length: 17 amino acids. Unmatched junction bases numbered 14, after V lost 3 bases and J lost 4 bases. Per germline, CDR1 SGHRS and CDR2 YFSETQ. The CDR3 DNA reads TGCGCCAGCAGCTCGGGCTGGAGACAGGGGAGGTTAGAGACCCAGTACTTC. Protein product: CASSSGWRQGRLETQYF.

This clone was seen once. The chain recombines TRBV9 with TRBJ1-1, with D hard to call. The V gene's germline CDR1 is SGDLS and CDR2 YYNGEE. Trimming removed 4 bases at V and 1 base at J, with 11 bases between. The CDR3 runs to 14 residues. For the CDR3, the DNA is TGTGCCAGCAGCCCCAGTCGGGGGAACACTGAAGCTTTCTTT. This gives the protein CASSPSRGNTEAFF.

The V gene is TRBV6-5, the J gene TRBJ2-1; 9 nucleotides match TRBD2. The length of the CDR3 is 16 residues. J gave up 5 bases and V 2 bases, and 7 bases lay outside the gene matches. Germline CDR1 and CDR2: MNHEY and SVGAGI. CDR3 nucleotide sequence: TGTGCCAGCAGTTACGATCTGATAGCGGGAGACAATGAGCAGTTCTTC. Protein product: CASSYDLIAGDNEQFF.

The gene calls are TRBV4-3 and TRBJ2-5, with D hard to call. The V gene lost 0 bases and the J gene lost 4 bases, with 9 bases spanning the gap. The germline V gene encodes CDR1 LGHNA and CDR2 YSLEER. The CDR3 contains 14 residues. The CDR3 here is CASSQDAQAETQYF. The CDR3 coding sequence is TGCGCCAGCAGCCAAGATGCCCAGGCAGAGACCCAGTACTTC.

The chain uses TRBV6-1 and TRBJ2-5; D gene uncertain. Germline V gene lookup returns CDR1 MNHNS and CDR2 SASEGT. V was cut by 5 bases and J by 4 bases, with 5 bases left in between. The CDR3 consists of 11 residues. CDR3 protein: CASSYLETQYF. The CDR3, as DNA: TGTGCCAGCAGTTATTTAGAGACCCAGTACTTC.

The rearrangement links TRBV5-5 to TRBJ2-7, with a possible D match to TRBD1 (5 bases). The germline V and J ends were trimmed by 0 bases and 5 bases, with 9 bases remaining between them. Germline V gives CDR1 SGHKS, CDR2 YYEKEE (reference sequence). The CDR3 length is 13 residues. CDR3: CASSLASRDEQYV. The CDR3 region has the DNA TGTGCCAGCAGCTTGGCCTCCAGGGACGAGCAGTACGTC.

The chain links TRBV6-5 to TRBJ2-3; D ambiguous. Germline CDR1 reads MNHEY; CDR2 reads SVGAGI. The length of the CDR3 is 15 residues. Deletions cut 6 bases from V and 1 base from J, with 14 bases between. Here the CDR3 DNA reads TGTGCCAGCAGCCCCGCGGCCGAGGGCACAGATACGCAGTATTTT. Translated, it gives CASSPAAEGTDTQYF.

This rearrangement joins TRBV27 to TRBJ1-5, with D uncertain. V lost 8 bases and J lost 0, with 17 bases in between. The length of the CDR3 is 16 residues. Germline V gene lookup returns CDR1 MNHEY and CDR2 SMNVEV (reference sequence). The DNA for the CDR3 is TGTGCCAGCCCCCCAAGGGTAATTTATAGCAATCAGCCCCAGCATTTT. Translated, it gives CASPPRVIYSNQPQHF.